The 5 T cell receptor beta chains reported below all come from one sample, sequenced in a study of shared clonotypes between healthy human individuals. Repertoires were generated with immunoSEQ multiplex PCR, while TCRdb's copy carries only in-frame clones and drops some. The data show around 2.1 million clones, more than 85% seen once. CD45RO-negative, CCR7-selected cells formed the naive CD8 fraction, which excluded terminally differentiated effector memory CD45RA+ cells. Sequenced: naive CD8+ T cells from PBMCs. The source of these receptors is a man between 18 and 29 years old in good health. Some clones in this sample may be carry-over from other donors' samples.

This clone was seen only a few times. This chain connects TRBV19 to TRBJ1-1, with D uncertain. The CDR3 totals 13 residues. V lost 5 bases to trimming and J lost 3 bases, with 10 bases between them. Germline V gene sequence: CDR1 LNHDA, CDR2 SQIVND (reference sequence). The CDR3 nucleotides read TGTGCCAGTAGTCGCGTTATGTACACTGAAGCTTTCTTT. It specifies CASSRVMYTEAFF.

The chain joins TRBV7-9 to TRBJ1-2, with D possibly being TRBD1 (5 bases). Between the trimmed V and J ends, which lost 5 bases and 1 base, there was a span of 11 bases. CDR1 SEHNR and CDR2 FQNEAQ come from the germline V gene (reference sequence). There are 14 residues in the CDR3. The CDR3 is CASSDEDINYGYTF. The CDR3, as DNA: TGTGCCAGCAGCGATGAGGACATTAACTATGGCTACACCTTC.

This clone was seen only once. This sequence joins TRBV15 and TRBJ2-5; no firm D call. Trimming cost V 3 bases and J 3 bases, with 8 bases left between them. CDR3 length: 13 amino acids. In germline, CDR1 is LNHNV, CDR2 YYDKDF (reference sequence). The CDR3 region has the DNA TGTGCCACCAGCAGCCCACCAGAAGAGACCCAGTACTTC. This translates into CATSSPPEETQYF. The full variable domain, with the rest looked up from reference TRBV15 and TRBJ2-5, is DAMVIQNPRYQVTQFGKPVTLSCSQTLNHNVMYWYQQKSSQAPKLLFHYYDKDFNNEADTPDNFQSRRPNTSFCFLDIRSPGLGDTAMYLCATSSPPEETQYFGPGTRLLVL.

The CDR3 spells CASSFPGRQNTEAFF. CDR3 bases: TGTGCCAGCAGCTTCCCAGGACGGCAAAACACTGAAGCTTTCTTT. The chain combines TRBV5-5 with TRBJ1-1; unclear D gene. CDR3 length equals 15 residues. V was cut by 2 bases and J by 2 bases, with 13 bases left in between. The V gene's germline CDR1 is SGHKS and CDR2 YYEKEE (reference sequence). Combining the CDR3 with reference TRBV5-5 and TRBJ1-1 gives the whole variable domain DAGVTQSPTHLIKTRGQQVTLRCSPISGHKSVSWYQQVLGQGPQFIFQYYEKEERGRGNFPDRFSARQFPNYSSELNVNALLLGDSALYLCASSFPGRQNTEAFFGQGTRLTVV.

The chain recombines TRBV27 with TRBJ2-3; D is perhaps TRBD1 or TRBD2 (5 bases each). V lost 4 bases and J 0 bases, leaving 14 bases between the germline ends. The CDR3 contains 16 residues. Germline V gives CDR1 MNHEY, CDR2 SMNVEV (reference sequence). The CDR3 region has the DNA TGTGCCAGCAGTTCCCGGGACGGCTATAGCACAGATACGCAGTATTTT. Amino acids: CASSSRDGYSTDTQYF.